This TCR beta chain was retrieved from a study of cytomegalovirus exposure and HLA in healthy donors. Overall study results and limits: It was fewer than 200 TCR beta chains that were listed as cytomegalovirus-associated. CMV antigen specificity was confirmed in vitro for a few CMV-associated chains.

V lost 7 bases and J lost 7; bases outside the gene matches: 14. In germline, CDR1 is MDHEN, CDR2 SYDVKM. The CDR3 is 15 amino acids. Profiled with immunoSEQ multiplex PCR; TCRdb holds only in-frame clones, not every one. The sample holds under 200,000 clones, 91% seen once. On this clone itself: Its antigen remains unknown.

Specimen: PBMCs. The TCR originated in a woman aged 18-30 years in good health and CMV-seropositive. V and J are TRBV28 and TRBJ2-7, with 9 nucleotides matching TRBD1. The CDR3 is CASTTGGTGFWEQYF. CDR3 DNA sequence: TGTGCCAGCACCACTGGAGGGACAGGGTTTTGGGAGCAGTACTTC.